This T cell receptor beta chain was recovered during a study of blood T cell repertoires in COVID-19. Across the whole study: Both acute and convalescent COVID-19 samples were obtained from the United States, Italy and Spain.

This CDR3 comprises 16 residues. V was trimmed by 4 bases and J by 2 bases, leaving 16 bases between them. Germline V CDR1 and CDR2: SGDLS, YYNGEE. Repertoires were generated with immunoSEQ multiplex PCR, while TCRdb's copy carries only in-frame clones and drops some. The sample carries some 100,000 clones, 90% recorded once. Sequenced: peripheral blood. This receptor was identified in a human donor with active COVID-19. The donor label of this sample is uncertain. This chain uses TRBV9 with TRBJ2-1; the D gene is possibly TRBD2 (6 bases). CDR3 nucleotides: TGTGCCAGCAGCCCCGACCCCCGGGGGACCTACAATGAGCAGTTCTTC. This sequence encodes CASSPDPRGTYNEQFF.